The clone carrying this T cell receptor beta chain was seen more than once but under ten times. Its matching antigen is unknown. The study ran its PCR with 60 Vbeta and 13 Jbeta primers. Generated by immunoSEQ multiplex PCR, the TCRdb table keeps only in-frame clones and is missing some. Among about 130,000 clones listed, over 15% were seen once. The data were obtained in a study of cytomegalovirus exposure and HLA in healthy donors. Whole-study results and caveats: The investigators catalogued 150 to 200 TCR beta chains as cytomegalovirus-associated. Later work found most CMV-associated TCR beta chains apparently HLA-restricted. Later analysis demonstrated an association between a missense DCLRE1C variant and TCR beta V- and J-gene trimming.

The donors, nominally healthy at sampling, likely had unrecorded immune exposures. V lost 4 bases and J 6 bases, leaving 18 bases between the germline ends. Germline CDR1 and CDR2: SGHTA and FQGNSA. The CDR3 is 15 residues long. V and J are TRBV7-2 and TRBJ1-1; weak D call: TRBD1 (5 bases). Sequencing used PBMCs. The clonotype originates from a female donor in good health and CMV-seropositive. This CDR3 reads CASSSPDTLFAEAFF. CDR3 bases: TGTGCCAGCAGCTCCCCGGACACTCTCTTCGCTGAAGCTTTCTTT.